This T cell receptor beta chain was identified in a study of blood T cells in healthy people across ages. Whole-study findings and limits: Among long-lived donors, naive CD4+ cells were more numerous and diversity higher than in aged donors.

PCR was performed a second time for roughly 6 to 12 cycles using a sample-barcoded 5' primer and a J-beta primer mix. Every individual sample yielded 2.5 million or more paired-end reads (each containing CDR3). Each CDR3 protein gets one entry after TCRdb re-called the 5' RACE reads with MiXCR. The sample consists of 1,300,000 or so distinct CDR3 sequences, almost 60% of them appearing once. Turning to this clonotype: What it binds is not known.

This clonotype was sampled from a man aged 18 to 30 in good health. The specimen was blood.

Here the CDR3 reads CASSESGTIRQFF. CDR3 DNA sequence: TGTGCCAGCAGTGAATCAGGCACGATAAGGCAGTTCTTC. V gene TRBV2 combines with J gene TRBJ2-1, with D uncertain. Trimming stripped 2 bases from V and 12 bases from J, with 14 bases between. This CDR3 is 13 amino acids long. Germline CDR1 is SNHLY and CDR2 is FYNNEI.